What follows describes a single T cell receptor beta chain. The antigen remains unidentified. The junction does not match germline at one end; this may be a read error. The data derive from a study of blood T cells in healthy people across ages. Overall study context: Capture via template switching afforded approximately one barcoded beta molecule per two T cells.

Sample donors were healthy Caucasian individuals that came from Russia, aged 6 to 90. General study results and limits: Age showed a roughly linear inverse relationship with TCR beta diversity per million T cells.

A second PCR, run for roughly 7 to 11 cycles, used a sample-barcoded 5' primer plus a J-beta primer mix. MiXCR, applied by TCRdb to the 5' RACE reads, yields one record per CDR3 protein. Found here are roughly 1,500,000 distinct CDR3 sequences, roughly a third of them singletons; the top ten hold roughly 10%. Sequenced: blood. The clonotype comes from a woman aged 25 to 39 in good health.

The CDR3 nucleotides read TGCACCAGCAGCCATCCTAGCGGGGGGGCCGGCAATGAGCAGTTCTTC. Translated: CTSSHPSGGAGNEQFF. The chain combines TRBV4-1 with TRBJ2-1; 12 bases fit TRBD2. The CDR3 extends over 16 amino acids. Germline CDR1 reads MGHRA; CDR2 reads YSYEKL.